Below are 19 T cell receptor beta chains sequenced from a single sample in a study of CD8+ T cells in alopecia areata. After isolation, RNA underwent reverse transcription to generate cDNA as the sequencing template. The repertoire was sequenced with immunoSEQ multiplex PCR; TCRdb's copy has only in-frame clones and lacks some. The profile shows 40,000 to 50,000 clones, around three fifths of them singletons. Treatment specified: oral pan-JAK inhibitor, 5-10 mg twice daily. The material was CD8+ T cells sorted from blood, obtained at week 4, from a patient treated with tofacitinib. The receptors shown here come from a human donor with alopecia areata.

Only one count was recorded for this clone. This chain links TRBV25-1 with TRBJ1-6; 8 bases match TRBD1. This CDR3 contains 15 residues. Germline V lookup: CDR1 MGHDK, CDR2 SYGVNS. V trimming: 3 bases; J trimming: 10 bases; junction bases outside the gene matches: 8. CDR3 amino acids: CASSDHDRGESPLHF. In DNA form, the CDR3 reads TGTGCCAGCAGTGACCACGACAGGGGTGAGTCACCCCTCCACTTT.

By frequency in the sample, this clone is medium-sized. In nucleotides, the CDR3 is TGTGCCAGCAGCCAAGAGCAGATAACAGATGAAAAACTGTTTTTT. It encodes CASSQEQITDEKLFF. V is TRBV4-2 and J is TRBJ1-4; no clear D. Trimming shortened V by 0 bases and J by 6 bases, and 11 bases separated the two germline ends. The germline gives CDR1 LGHNA, CDR2 YNFKEQ. This CDR3 contains 15 residues.

This clone came up once. The chain recombines TRBV4-3 with TRBJ2-7; 7 bases are a match to TRBD1. V gave up 0 bases and J gave up 1 base; unmatched junction bases: 6. Looked up from germline, CDR1 is LGHNA and CDR2 is YSLEER. CDR3 length: 16 residues. The CDR3 is CASSQDRDRASYEQYF. The CDR3 DNA reads as TGCGCCAGCAGCCAAGACCGGGACAGAGCTTCCTACGAGCAGTACTTC.

The J gene is TRBJ2-1, the V gene TRBV27; the D gene is possibly TRBD2 (5 bases). The CDR3 is 14 amino acids. Trimming shortened V by 2 bases and J by 7 bases, and 12 bases separated the two germline ends. Germline loops: CDR1 MNHEY, CDR2 SMNVEV (reference sequence). Written as DNA, the CDR3 is TGTGCCAGCAGTTTAATGGGAGAATCGAATGAGCAGTTCTTC. This sequence encodes CASSLMGESNEQFF.

This chain links TRBV7-9 with TRBJ2-7, with a tentative D call TRBD1 (6 bases). Germline CDR1 is SEHNR and CDR2 is FQNEAQ (reference sequence). Trimming pared 5 bases from V and 6 bases from J, leaving 8 bases between. The CDR3 spans 11 residues. The CDR3 is CASSNRVEQYF. The CDR3 nucleotides read TGTGCCAGCAGCAACAGGGTCGAGCAGTACTTC.

This sequence joins TRBV29-1 and TRBJ1-1, with TRBD1 as a possible D gene (6 bases). Germline CDR1 and CDR2: SQVTM and ANQGSEA. V was cut by 8 bases and J by 1 base, with 14 bases left in between. The CDR3 spans 13 residues. This CDR3 is CSTEGGENTEAFF. In DNA form, the CDR3 reads TGCAGCACCGAGGGGGGAGAGAACACTGAAGCTTTCTTT.

V gene TRBV15 combines with J gene TRBJ2-7; 7 bases match TRBD2. V gave up 1 base and J gave up 7 bases; unmatched junction bases: 7. The V gene's germline CDR1 is LNHNV and CDR2 YYDKDF (reference sequence). The CDR3 has 14 residues. CDR3 amino acids: CATSRGGGLVEQYF. The CDR3, as DNA: TGTGCCACCAGCAGAGGGGGAGGGTTGGTTGAGCAGTACTTC.

The chain employs TRBV4-3 and TRBJ2-7; 13 nucleotides align to TRBD2. Germline CDR1 LGHNA, CDR2 YSLEER. With 4 bases clipped from V and 1 base from J, the junction kept 4 bases outside the gene matches. The CDR3 consists of 16 residues. Here the CDR3 reads CASSLGTSGVSYEQYF. DNA for the CDR3: TGCGCCAGCAGCCTGGGGACTAGCGGGGTTTCCTACGAGCAGTACTTC.

The chain carries TRBV15 and TRBJ2-6; 10 nucleotides agree with TRBD1. The CDR3 totals 18 residues. In germline, CDR1 is LNHNV, CDR2 YYDKDF (reference sequence). V gave up 3 bases and J gave up 3 bases; unmatched junction bases: 8. The CDR3 sequence is CATSSLTGGEYGANVLTF. The CDR3 nucleotides read TGTGCCACCAGCAGCCTGACAGGGGGCGAGTATGGGGCCAACGTCCTGACTTTC.

This clone was picked up a small number of times. The chain combines TRBV29-1 with TRBJ1-2; 7 bases are a match to TRBD1. CDR1 is SQVTM and CDR2 is ANQGSEA in the germline V gene. The trim removed 7 bases at V and 7 bases at J, leaving 15 bases unmatched. CDR3 size: 14 residues. In nucleotides, the CDR3 is TGCAGCGCCGGGGGCGGACAGGCTAAGAGTGGCTACACCTTC. Translating gives CSAGGGQAKSGYTF.

The table lists this clone with a count of one. The chain recombines TRBV30 with TRBJ2-3, with D possibly being TRBD2 (6 bases). Trimming cost V 6 bases and J 5 bases, with 6 bases left between them. Germline V CDR1 and CDR2: GTSNPN, SVGIG (reference sequence). This CDR3 has 10 residues. The CDR3 bases are TGTGCCTGCGGGGGAGATACGCAGTATTTT. It encodes CACGGDTQYF.

This clone was seen a handful of times. This chain links TRBV23-1 with TRBJ2-7, with 7 bases matching TRBD1. TRBV23-1 has ORF status, its function being uncertain. CDR3 length: 14 residues. V lost 6 bases, J lost 2 bases, and 7 bases stayed unmatched. The CDR3 here is CASRHRQGPYEQYF. The CDR3 nucleotides are TGCGCCAGCAGACATAGACAGGGACCCTACGAGCAGTACTTC.

J is TRBJ2-7 and V is TRBV29-1, with D maybe TRBD1 (6 bases). Between the trimmed V and J ends, which lost 0 bases and 5 bases, there was a span of 14 bases. Germline CDR1 is SQVTM and CDR2 is ANQGSEA. The CDR3 length is 14 residues. This CDR3 is CSVEDRQGSNEQYF. DNA of the CDR3: TGCAGCGTTGAAGATCGGCAGGGGTCAAACGAGCAGTACTTC.

This chain uses TRBV4-3 with TRBJ1-6; D is undetermined. The CDR3 covers 13 residues. V lost 4 bases and J 7 bases, leaving 8 bases between the germline ends. CDR1 and CDR2 (germline): LGHNA, YSLEER. CDR3 in DNA: TGCGCCAGCAGCCCCCACGGGAATTCACCCCTCCACTTT. Its protein product is CASSPHGNSPLHF.

The chain couples TRBV5-1 to TRBJ2-7; 7 nucleotides match TRBD1. Germline CDR1 and CDR2: SGHRS and YFSETQ. V shed 4 bases, J shed 1 base, and the junction held 5 bases outside the gene matches. The CDR3 consists of 14 residues. CDR3 loop: CASSGRDRSYEQYF. The DNA of the CDR3 is TGCGCCAGCAGCGGCCGGGACAGATCCTACGAGCAGTACTTC.

The sample holds one count of this clone. V and J are TRBV6-5 and TRBJ1-1, with D possibly matching TRBD1 (5 bases). The CDR3 is 14 residues long. V was shortened by 0 bases and J by 1 base, with 6 bases between the two germline ends. The germline CDR1 and CDR2 sequences are MNHEY and SVGAGI. CDR3 coding DNA: TGTGCCAGCAGTTACTCAGGGACGAACACTGAAGCTTTCTTT. It is translated as CASSYSGTNTEAFF.

The chain combines TRBV7-6 with TRBJ1-5; TRBD1 matches at 8 bases. Germline V gives CDR1 SGHVS, CDR2 FNYEAQ. J was trimmed by 9 bases and V by 1 base; bases with no gene match: 5. The CDR3 is made up of 14 amino acids. CDR3 in amino acids: CASSLGGQEGPQHF. CDR3 nucleotides: TGTGCCAGCAGCTTAGGGGGACAGGAGGGGCCCCAGCATTTT.

The J gene is TRBJ1-1, the V gene TRBV5-1; TRBD1 matches at 7 bases. V shed 1 base, J shed 7 bases, and the junction held 4 bases outside the gene matches. This CDR3 has 13 residues. In germline, CDR1 is SGHRS, CDR2 YFSETQ. DNA for the CDR3: TGCGCCAGCAGCTTGACAGGGGCCGGTGAAGCTTTCTTT. Amino acid sequence: CASSLTGAGEAFF. Together with reference TRBV5-1 and TRBJ1-1, the CDR3 gives the full variable domain: KAGVTQTPRYLIKTRGQQVTLSCSPISGHRSVSWYQQTPGQGLQFLFEYFSETQRNKGNFPGRFSGRQFSNSRSEMNVSTLELGDSALYLCASSLTGAGEAFFGQGTRLTVV.

J is TRBJ2-6 and V is TRBV2; TRBD1 might be the D (6 bases). Trimming cost V 5 bases and J 4 bases, with 24 bases left between them. The CDR3 is 19 residues long. CDR1 SNHLY and CDR2 FYNNEI come from the germline V gene. The CDR3 sequence is CASSRYRDRSSWGANVLTF. In nucleotides, the CDR3 is TGTGCCAGCAGTAGATACAGGGATCGGTCTTCGTGGGGGGCCAACGTCCTGACTTTC.